Listed here are 3 T cell receptor beta chains from one sample, sequenced in a study of T cell responses to AZD1222 COVID-19 vaccine. Some clones are missing from TCRdb's copy, which holds only in-frame ones; the method was immunoSEQ multiplex PCR. The table records about 150,000 clones, about 93% of them present only once. Sequenced material: peripheral blood, taken 28 days after the second AZD1222 dose. The origin of the receptors is an adult who received the AZD1222 COVID-19 vaccine.

The chain carries TRBV7-9 and TRBJ2-7, with TRBD1 as a possible D gene (6 bases). V was cut by 1 base and J by 10 bases, with 23 bases left in between. Germline V gene lookup returns CDR1 SEHNR and CDR2 FQNEAQ (reference sequence). This CDR3 region has 16 residues. The CDR3 spells CASSLEVGQRVRVQYF. In DNA, the CDR3 is TGTGCCAGCAGCTTAGAGGTCGGACAGAGAGTACGGGTTCAGTACTTC.

The chain is built from TRBV3-1 (or the pseudogene TRBV3-2) and TRBJ2-5; 11 bases fit TRBD2. Per the germline V gene, CDR1 is LGHDT and CDR2 is YNNKEL (reference sequence). The CDR3 sequence is 16 residues long. The junction had 7 bases not matched to a gene; V was cut back by 6 bases and J by 1 base. In DNA form, the CDR3 reads TGTGCCAGCAGTCATGTGGGACTAGCGGCCCAAGAGACCCAGTACTTC. Its protein is CASSHVGLAAQETQYF.

The V gene is TRBV2, the J gene TRBJ1-5; tentative D call: TRBD1 (6 bases). The CDR3 runs 14 residues. From germline, CDR1 is SNHLY and CDR2 FYNNEI. V lost 4 bases to trimming and J lost 7 bases, with 14 bases between them. The CDR3 loop is CASSVAPGGQPQHF. CDR3 nucleotides: TGTGCCAGCAGTGTGGCTCCCGGGGGCCAGCCCCAGCATTTT.